This TCR beta chain was identified during a study of radiotherapy plus CTLA-4 blockade in lung cancer. Libraries were prepared by immunoSEQ multiplex PCR; TCRdb keeps only in-frame clonotypes and omits some of them. The repertoire holds tens of thousands of clones, with roughly four fifths as singletons. CDR1 and CDR2 (germline): SGHRS, YFSETQ. V was pared by 0 bases and J by 8 bases, with 3 bases between. This CDR3 comprises 11 residues. The sample here was peripheral blood, taken from a patient treated with radiotherapy plus ipilimumab. The chain links TRBV5-1 to TRBJ2-1; D uncertain. This sequence was found in a human donor with non-small cell lung cancer who had stable disease on radiotherapy plus ipilimumab. CDR3 sequence (DNA): TGCGCCAGCAGCTTGGTTGATGAGCAGTTCTTC. Amino acid sequence: CASSLVDEQFF.